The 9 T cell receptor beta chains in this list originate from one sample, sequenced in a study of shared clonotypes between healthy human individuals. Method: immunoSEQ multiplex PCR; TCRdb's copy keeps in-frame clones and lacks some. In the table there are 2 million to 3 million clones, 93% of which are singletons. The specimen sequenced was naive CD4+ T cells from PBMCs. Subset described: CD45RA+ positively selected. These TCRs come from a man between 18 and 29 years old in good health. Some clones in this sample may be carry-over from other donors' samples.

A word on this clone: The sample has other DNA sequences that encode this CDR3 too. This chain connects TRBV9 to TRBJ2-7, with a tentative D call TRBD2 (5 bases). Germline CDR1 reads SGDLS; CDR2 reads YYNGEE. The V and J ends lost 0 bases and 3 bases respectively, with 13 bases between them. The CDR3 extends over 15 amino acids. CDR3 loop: CASSVGVGSNYEQYF. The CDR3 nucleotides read TGTGCCAGCAGCGTAGGGGTAGGGAGTAACTACGAGCAGTACTTC.

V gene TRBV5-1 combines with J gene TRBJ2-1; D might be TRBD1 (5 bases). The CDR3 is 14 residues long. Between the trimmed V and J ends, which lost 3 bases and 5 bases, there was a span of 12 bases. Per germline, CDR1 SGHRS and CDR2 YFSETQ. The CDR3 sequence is CASSSAAGHNEQFF. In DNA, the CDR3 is TGCGCCAGCAGCTCAGCCGCAGGGCACAATGAGCAGTTCTTC.

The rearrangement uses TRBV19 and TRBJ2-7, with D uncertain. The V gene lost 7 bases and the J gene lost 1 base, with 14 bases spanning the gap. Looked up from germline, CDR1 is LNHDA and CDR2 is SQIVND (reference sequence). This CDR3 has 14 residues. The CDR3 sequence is CASTPNRESYEQYF. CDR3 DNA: TGTGCCAGTACACCTAACCGCGAGTCCTACGAGCAGTACTTC.

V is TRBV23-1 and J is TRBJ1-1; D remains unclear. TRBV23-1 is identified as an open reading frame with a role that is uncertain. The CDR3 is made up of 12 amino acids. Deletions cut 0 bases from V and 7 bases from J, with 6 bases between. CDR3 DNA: TGCGCCAGCAGTCAATCGGGAGATGAAGCTTTCTTT. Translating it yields CASSQSGDEAFF.

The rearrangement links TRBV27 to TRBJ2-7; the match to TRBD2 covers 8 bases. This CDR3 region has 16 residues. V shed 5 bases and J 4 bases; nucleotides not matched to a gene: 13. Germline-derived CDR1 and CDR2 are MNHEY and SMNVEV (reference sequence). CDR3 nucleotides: TGTGCCAGCAGTCCCCCAACGGGGGGGGACTTATACGAGCAGTACTTC. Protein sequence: CASSPPTGGDLYEQYF.

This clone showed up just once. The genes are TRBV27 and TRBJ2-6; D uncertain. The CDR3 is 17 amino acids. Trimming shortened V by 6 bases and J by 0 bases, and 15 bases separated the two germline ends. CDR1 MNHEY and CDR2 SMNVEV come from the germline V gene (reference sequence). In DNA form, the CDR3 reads TGTGCCAGCAGACCCTTAGGGCGGAGCTCTGGGGCCAACGTCCTGACTTTC. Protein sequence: CASRPLGRSSGANVLTF.

The chain's CDR3 is CASSVRDRAEQYF. CDR3 DNA sequence: TGTGCCAGCAGCGTTCGAGACAGGGCCGAGCAGTACTTC. This chain uses TRBV9 with TRBJ2-7, with 7 positions matching TRBD1. The germline CDR1 and CDR2 sequences are SGDLS and YYNGEE. The CDR3 spans 13 residues. Trimming at V came to 2 bases and at J to 6 bases, leaving 5 bases not matched to a gene.

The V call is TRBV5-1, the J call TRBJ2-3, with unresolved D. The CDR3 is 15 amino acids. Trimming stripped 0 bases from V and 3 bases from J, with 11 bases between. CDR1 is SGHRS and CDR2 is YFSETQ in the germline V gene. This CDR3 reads CASSLDPPPTDTQYF. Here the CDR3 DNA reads TGCGCCAGCAGCTTGGACCCCCCTCCTACAGATACGCAGTATTTT.

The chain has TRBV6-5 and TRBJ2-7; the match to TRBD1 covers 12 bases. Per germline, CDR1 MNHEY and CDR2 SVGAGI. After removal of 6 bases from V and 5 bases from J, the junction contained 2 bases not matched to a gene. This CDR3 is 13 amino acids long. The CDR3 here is CASRGTGGDEQYF. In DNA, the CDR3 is TGTGCCAGCAGGGGGACAGGGGGCGACGAGCAGTACTTC.